Sequencing of this TCR beta chain was carried out in a study of cytomegalovirus exposure and HLA in healthy donors. Study-level points and caveats: Earlier analysis found most TCR beta V segments productive about 87% or about 30% of the time. In a later analysis, HLA-C alleles had the fewest associated TCRs, DRB1 alleles the most. The study flagged some 170 TCR beta chains as cytomegalovirus-associated.

The CDR3 consists of 11 residues. Trimming removed 0 bases from V and 8 bases from J, with 7 bases in between. Per the germline V gene, CDR1 is DFQATT and CDR2 is SNEGSKA (reference sequence). Primers for the PCR totalled 60 Vbeta and 13 Jbeta. Assay: immunoSEQ multiplex PCR; the TCRdb copy retains only in-frame clones and omits some. The sample has approximately 180,000 clones, approximately 70% seen once; the top ten hold about 2.5%. With regard to this clone: Its target is unknown.

The sequenced sample consisted of PBMCs. The TCR was taken from a human donor in good health. The chain uses TRBV20-1 and TRBJ1-1; TRBD1 might be the D (5 bases). CDR3 residues: CSARDKGEAFF. The DNA for the CDR3 is TGCAGTGCTAGAGATAAGGGGGAAGCTTTCTTT.